A selection of T cell receptor beta chains follows, all from one sample in a study of blood T cell repertoires in COVID-19. Data came from immunoSEQ multiplex PCR; TCRdb stores just in-frame clones and leaves some out. Of over 100,000 clones listed, about 85% are singletons. Sequencing used peripheral blood. Receptors originate from an older man with acute or convalescent COVID-19. The CDR3 runs from the conserved cysteine through the conserved F or W. The D gene is left open where the match is weak. Clone size is shown for a subset of rows, as once, few, many or a class of expanded clone.

d_call	clone_size	v_call	j_call	cdr3_aa	cdr3_nt
-	few	TRBV7-9	TRBJ1-2	CASSLVGDYTF	TGTGCCAGCAGCTTAGTAGGGGACTACACCTTC
TRBD1	-	TRBV6-5	TRBJ1-2	CATRRTGIPNYGYTF	TGTGCCACCCGGCGGACAGGGATCCCTAACTATGGCTACACCTTC
-	-	TRBV2	TRBJ1-5	CASSVRVQGNQPQHF	TGTGCCAGCAGTGTCCGGGTGCAAGGCAATCAGCCCCAGCATTTT
TRBD1	-	TRBV19	TRBJ1-3	CASGDRDSGNTIYF	TGTGCCAGTGGGGACAGGGACTCTGGAAACACCATATATTTT
-	-	TRBV5-1	TRBJ1-2	CASRSYGENYGYTF	TGCGCCAGCAGGTCGTACGGGGAAAACTATGGCTACACCTTC
-	-	TRBV6-5	TRBJ1-2	CASSYSIGNRDGYTF	TGTGCCAGCAGTTACTCGATCGGGAATCGGGATGGCTACACCTTC
-	-	TRBV19	TRBJ1-1	CASSITGWDTEAFF	TGTGCCAGTAGTATAACAGGGTGGGACACTGAAGCTTTCTTT
-	-	TRBV10-1	TRBJ1-2	CATPWPPNRVILYGYTF	TGCGCCACCCCGTGGCCCCCTAACAGGGTGATCCTATATGGCTACACCTTC
-	once	TRBV20-1	TRBJ1-1	CSARPGTEAFF	TGCAGTGCTAGGCCCGGGACTGAAGCTTTCTTT
-	-	TRBV28	TRBJ2-4	CASSLYSVGNIQYF	TGTGCCAGCAGTTTATATAGCGTCGGGAACATTCAGTACTTC
TRBD1	-	TRBV11-2	TRBJ1-1	CASSTLGQGWRDTEAFF	TGTGCCAGCAGCACCCTGGGACAGGGCTGGAGGGACACTGAAGCTTTCTTT
-	-	TRBV5-1	TRBJ2-1	CASSLTVSYNEQFF	TGCGCCAGCAGCTTGACAGTGTCCTACAATGAGCAGTTCTTC
-	-	TRBV5-5	TRBJ2-1	CASSLDGYNEQFF	TGTGCCAGCAGCCTCGACGGGTACAATGAGCAGTTCTTC
TRBD2	-	TRBV19	TRBJ2-1	CASSPREALGQFF	TGTGCCAGTAGTCCACGGGAGGCCCTAGGGCAGTTCTTC
TRBD2	-	TRBV4-1	TRBJ2-4	CASSQEQAGGSVDIQYF	TGCGCCAGCAGCCAAGAACAGGCGGGGGGTAGTGTGGACATTCAGTACTTC
TRBD1	-	TRBV5-1	TRBJ1-2	CASSIGQGSYGYTF	TGCGCCAGCAGCATCGGACAGGGGAGCTATGGCTACACCTTC
TRBD2	-	TRBV2	TRBJ2-2	CASSGPGLAGGKWVFF	TGTGCCAGCAGTGGCCCTGGACTAGCGGGGGGGAAGTGGGTGTTTTTT
-	-	TRBV2	TRBJ1-3	CASSVSSGNTIYF	TGTGCCAGCAGCGTTAGCTCTGGAAACACCATATATTTT
-	-	TRBV6-2/TRBV6-3	TRBJ2-7	CASSSFGIRQPYEQYF	TGTGCCAGCAGTTCATTCGGAATACGACAGCCCTACGAGCAGTACTTC
-	once	TRBV5-8	TRBJ2-7	CASSLTGKSEQYF	TGTGCCAGCAGCTTGACAGGGAAGAGCGAGCAGTACTTC
-	-	TRBV25-1	TRBJ1-4	CATSPPIAGATEKLFF	TGTGCCACCTCCCCACCAATCGCAGGGGCCACTGAAAAACTGTTTTTT
-	-	TRBV7-9	TRBJ1-1	CASSLFRGGVDTEAFF	TGTGCCAGCAGCTTGTTCCGGGGGGGCGTCGACACTGAAGCTTTCTTT
-	-	TRBV18	TRBJ1-1	CASSPPLGTNGAFF	TGTGCCAGCTCACCACCTCTAGGCACCAATGGGGCTTTCTTT
TRBD1	-	TRBV5-1	TRBJ1-3	CASSATGTGAGNTIYF	TGCGCCAGCAGCGCAACCGGGACAGGGGCTGGAAACACCATATATTTT
-	-	TRBV18	TRBJ2-3	CASSPRDTGDTQYF	TGTGCCAGCTCACCGAGGGATACGGGAGATACGCAGTATTTT
-	-	TRBV19	TRBJ1-3	CASSINRGTAGNTIYF	TGTGCCAGTAGTATTAATCGGGGAACGGCTGGAAACACCATATATTTT
TRBD1	once	TRBV7-6	TRBJ1-5	CASSPGTASNQPQHF	TGTGCCAGCAGTCCCGGGACAGCTAGCAATCAGCCCCAGCATTTT
TRBD1	-	TRBV29-1	TRBJ2-1	CSVEGHRGWGNEQFF	TGCAGCGTTGAAGGTCACAGGGGTTGGGGCAATGAGCAGTTCTTC
TRBD2	-	TRBV9	TRBJ2-1	CASSVGSGGLYNEQFF	TGTGCCAGCAGCGTAGGCAGCGGGGGGCTTTACAATGAGCAGTTCTTC
-	-	TRBV7-9	TRBJ2-5	CASSPWTAETQYF	TGTGCCAGCAGCCCGTGGACTGCGGAGACCCAGTACTTC
-	-	TRBV6-5	TRBJ1-5	CASSSNTNQPQHF	TGTGCCAGCAGTTCAAACACCAATCAGCCCCAGCATTTT
-	-	TRBV19	TRBJ1-1	CASSMGRSRPNTEAFF	TGTGCCAGTAGTATGGGTAGGAGCCGCCCGAACACTGAAGCTTTCTTT
-	-	TRBV11-2	TRBJ1-2	CASSLDSGGYTF	TGTGCCAGCAGCTTAGATAGCGGTGGCTACACCTTC
-	-	TRBV18	TRBJ2-7	CASSPRDKGLGEQYF	TGTGCCAGCTCACCGCGTGACAAGGGGCTGGGGGAGCAGTACTTC
TRBD1	-	TRBV23-1	TRBJ1-4	CASSQSTGEDEKLFF	TGCGCCAGCAGTCAATCGACAGGGGAGGATGAAAAACTGTTTTTT
-	-	TRBV6-2/TRBV6-3	TRBJ1-6	CASSYGSNSPLHF	TGTGCCAGCAGTTACGGCTCCAATTCACCCCTCCACTTT
TRBD1	-	TRBV5-5	TRBJ1-1	CASSLGGGRTEAFF	TGTGCCAGCAGCTTGGGAGGGGGCAGGACTGAAGCTTTCTTT
-	-	TRBV11-2	TRBJ2-7	CASSLTSSQTWVSEQYF	TGTGCCAGCAGCTTGACGTCTAGCCAAACGTGGGTTAGCGAGCAGTACTTC
-	few	TRBV6-6	TRBJ2-1	CATTGNYNEQFF	TGTGCCACAACAGGGAACTACAATGAGCAGTTCTTC
-	few	TRBV10-1	TRBJ1-1	CASSRTGGDEAFF	TGCGCCAGCAGCAGGACCGGGGGTGATGAAGCTTTCTTT
-	-	TRBV6-1	TRBJ2-7	CATSGRNFYEQYF	TGTGCCACCTCCGGTCGCAACTTCTACGAGCAGTACTTC
-	-	TRBV7-8	TRBJ2-3	CASSLRSGVTDTQYF	TGTGCCAGCAGCTTACGTTCGGGGGTGACAGATACGCAGTATTTT
-	once	TRBV29-1	TRBJ1-1	CSVVLNTEAFF	TGCAGCGTTGTATTGAACACTGAAGCTTTCTTT
TRBD1	-	TRBV7-7	TRBJ2-3	CASSKGQASTDTQYF	TGTGCTAGCAGCAAAGGACAGGCAAGCACAGATACGCAGTATTTT
TRBD2	once	TRBV7-3	TRBJ2-3	CASSDGTSGRGDTQYF	TGTGCCAGCAGCGATGGGACTAGCGGGAGGGGGGATACGCAGTATTTT
-	-	TRBV5-6	TRBJ1-2	CASRLGGYDTF	TGTGCCAGCAGACTGGGGGGGTACGACACCTTC
-	-	TRBV7-9	TRBJ1-1	CASSLKRDTEAFF	TGTGCCAGCAGCTTAAAACGGGACACTGAAGCTTTCTTT
-	-	TRBV7-2	TRBJ2-5	CASSYTGRSQETQYF	TGTGCCAGCAGTTATACAGGGCGTAGCCAAGAGACCCAGTACTTC
TRBD2	few	TRBV19	TRBJ2-3	CASSMEGLRPDTQYF	TGTGCCAGTAGTATGGAGGGACTACGACCAGATACGCAGTATTTT
TRBD1	-	TRBV11-3	TRBJ1-1	CASSQTGETEAFF	TGTGCCAGCAGCCAGACAGGGGAGACTGAAGCTTTCTTT
TRBD1	-	TRBV7-9	TRBJ1-5	CASSLAKGQSNQPQHF	TGTGCCAGCAGCTTAGCGAAGGGACAGAGCAATCAGCCCCAGCATTTT
-	once	TRBV18	TRBJ1-4	CASSLNQGGKDEKLFF	TGTGCCAGCTCACTGAATCAGGGAGGGAAGGATGAAAAACTGTTTTTT
-	-	TRBV3-1/TRBV3-2	TRBJ1-2	CASSQATGRDGYTF	TGTGCCAGCAGCCAAGCTACAGGGAGAGATGGCTACACCTTC
-	once	TRBV5-1	TRBJ1-4	CASSTQGGNEKLFF	TGCGCCAGCAGCACACAGGGCGGTAATGAAAAACTGTTTTTT
TRBD1	-	TRBV4-1	TRBJ1-3	CASSQEGTALSGNTIYF	TGCGCCAGCAGCCAAGAAGGGACAGCTCTCTCTGGAAACACCATATATTTT